What follows describes a single T cell receptor (beta chain). Per the study methods: Amplified reference gene primers provided the basis for estimating nucleated cell counts. Some clones are missing from TCRdb's copy, which holds only in-frame ones; the method was immunoSEQ multiplex PCR. V and J calls and clone size are copied from that table; D and trimming were computed from the DNA. This table has 150,000 or so clones, roughly 78% appearing once. The data stem from a study of blood T cell repertoires in COVID-19. The overall study: From T cells, B-cell-depleted T cells, or PBMCs came the material, which was cDNA or gDNA.

With V trimmed by 0 bases and J by 4 bases, 3 bases remained unmatched. CDR3 length equals 15 residues. Germline V CDR1 and CDR2: SGHDT, YYEEEE. This chain links TRBV5-6 with TRBJ1-1; 10 nucleotides match TRBD1. Sequencing was carried out using peripheral blood. The receptor was isolated from a human donor with acute or convalescent COVID-19. The donor label of this sample is uncertain. Written as DNA, the CDR3 is TGTGCCAGCAGCTTGGGACAGGGGGCGAGCACTGAAGCTTTCTTT. It encodes CASSLGQGASTEAFF.